The rows below give T cell receptor beta chains drawn from one sample of a study of T cells after yellow fever vaccination. TCRdb redid the calling of the 5' RACE reads with MiXCR, one entry per CDR3 protein. The table shows around 320,000 distinct CDR3 sequences, with around 9.3% occurring only once. Sequenced material: CD4+ T cells sorted from PBMCs, taken 5 days after the yellow fever booster vaccination. All receptors derive from a man aged 18 to 30 who received the YFV17D yellow fever vaccine. CDR3s include the opening cysteine and the closing phenylalanine or tryptophan. A D gene is named only where the DNA matches it firmly. Size is omitted from some rows. Given values are once, few, many or a class for expanded clones.

clone_size j_call d_call v_call cdr3_length cdr3_nt cdr3_aa
NA TRBJ2-2 NA TRBV19 13 TGTGCCAGTAGCGGACAGTACACCGGGGAGCTGTTTTTT CASSGQYTGELFF
NA TRBJ2-1 NA TRBV7-9 16 TGTGCCAGCAGGTCAGTCAGCCCAAGCTCCTACAATGAGCAGTTCTTC CASRSVSPSSYNEQFF
few TRBJ1-1 NA TRBV11-2 13 TGTGCCAGCAGCTTAGATCTGACAGGCGAAGCTTTCTTT CASSLDLTGEAFF
NA TRBJ1-3 TRBD1 TRBV6-5 18 TGTGCCAGCAGTTACTCGATCTCGGGACAGCAGAAGGGGAACACCATATATTTT CASSYSISGQQKGNTIYF
many TRBJ2-3 NA TRBV3-1 16 TGTGCCAGCAGCCAAGTCCGGGGAATGTTGACAGATACGCAGTATTTT CASSQVRGMLTDTQYF
NA TRBJ1-1 NA TRBV12-3/TRBV12-4 15 TGTGCCAGCAGTTTACTACAGGGAAGAGGCACTGAAGCTTTCTTT CASSLLQGRGTEAFF
NA TRBJ2-1 NA TRBV3-1 11 TGTGCCAGCGGGGGAGATATTGAGCAGTTCTTC CASGGDIEQFF
few TRBJ2-1 TRBD2 TRBV6-2/TRBV6-3 15 TGTGCCAGCAGTAATACGGGACTAGCGGGGAATGAGCAGTTCTTC CASSNTGLAGNEQFF
few TRBJ1-6 NA TRBV6-5 12 TGTGCCAGCAGTTACAGGAATTCACCCCTCCACTTT CASSYRNSPLHF
few TRBJ1-4 TRBD1 TRBV5-4 14 TGTGCCAGCAGCCCGGACAGGGGGGCTGAAAAACTGTTTTTT CASSPDRGAEKLFF